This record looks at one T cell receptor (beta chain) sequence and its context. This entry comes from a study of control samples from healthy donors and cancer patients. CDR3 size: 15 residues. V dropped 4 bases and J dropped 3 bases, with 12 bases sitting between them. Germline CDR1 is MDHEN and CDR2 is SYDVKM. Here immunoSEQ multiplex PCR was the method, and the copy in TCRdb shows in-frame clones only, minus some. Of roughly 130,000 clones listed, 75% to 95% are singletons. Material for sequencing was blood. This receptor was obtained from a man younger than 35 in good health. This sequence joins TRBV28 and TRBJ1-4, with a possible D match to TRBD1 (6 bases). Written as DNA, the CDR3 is TGTGCCAGCAGTTCTAGGACAGCCTCTAATGAAAAACTGTTTTTT. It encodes CASSSRTASNEKLFF.